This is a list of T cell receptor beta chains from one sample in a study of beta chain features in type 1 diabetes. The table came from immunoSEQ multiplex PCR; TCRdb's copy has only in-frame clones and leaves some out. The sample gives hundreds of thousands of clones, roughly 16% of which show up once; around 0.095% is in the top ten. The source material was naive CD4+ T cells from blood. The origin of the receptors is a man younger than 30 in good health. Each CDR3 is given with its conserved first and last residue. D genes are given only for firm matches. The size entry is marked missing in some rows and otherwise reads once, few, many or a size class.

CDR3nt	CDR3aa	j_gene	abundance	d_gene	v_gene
TGTGCCAGCAGCCGCCCAGATACGCAGTATTTT	CASSRPDTQYF	TRBJ2-3	few	NA	TRBV7-2
TGTGCCAGCTCACCAACGACTAGTCATACGCAGTATTTT	CASSPTTSHTQYF	TRBJ2-3	NA	NA	TRBV18
TGTGCCAGCAGCTCCCGACAGGGGTTTGGAGAGACCCAGTACTTC	CASSSRQGFGETQYF	TRBJ2-5	few	TRBD1	TRBV11-3
TGTGCCAGCAGCCAAGGAAGGTCTCCCTATGGCTACACCTTC	CASSQGRSPYGYTF	TRBJ1-2	few	NA	TRBV14
TGTGCTAGTGGTTTGGGGGGGGCTAGCACAGATACGCAGTATTTT	CASGLGGASTDTQYF	TRBJ2-3	few	NA	TRBV12-5
TGCGCCAGCAGCCAGTCCCGAATCCGGACACCGCCCTACTACGAGCAGTACTTC	CASSQSRIRTPPYYEQYF	TRBJ2-7	few	NA	TRBV4-1
TGTGCCAGCAGTGAAGTAGGGGGACAGTCGATTAAAGAGACCCAGTACTTC	CASSEVGGQSIKETQYF	TRBJ2-5	few	TRBD1	TRBV6-1
TGTGCCAGTAGTAGTGGGGGCTTAGGTAATGAGCAGTTCTTC	CASSSGGLGNEQFF	TRBJ2-1	few	NA	TRBV19
TGTGCCACCAGAACGAGACCGGGACTAGCCAATGAGCAGTTCTTC	CATRTRPGLANEQFF	TRBJ2-1	NA	TRBD2	TRBV15
TGCGCCAGCAGCCCGGACGGGGAGCAGTTCTTC	CASSPDGEQFF	TRBJ2-1	NA	NA	TRBV5-1
TGTGCCACCAGCTGGGGACCCGCGAATTACTACGAGCAGTACTTC	CATSWGPANYYEQYF	TRBJ2-7	few	NA	TRBV15
TGTGCCAGCAGTGAACGGGGTGGCACTGAAGCTTTCTTT	CASSERGGTEAFF	TRBJ1-1	NA	NA	TRBV25-1
TGTGCCAGCAGTGAATACGTATTCCCGACAGTGAATGAGCAGTTCTTC	CASSEYVFPTVNEQFF	TRBJ2-1	few	NA	TRBV25-1
TGTGCCAGCTCACCACTCGGGACAGGGGTCGAGCAGTACTTC	CASSPLGTGVEQYF	TRBJ2-7	NA	TRBD1	TRBV18
TGCAGCGTCCAGGGTAGGATGGATGAGCAGTTCTTC	CSVQGRMDEQFF	TRBJ2-1	few	NA	TRBV29-1
TGTGCCAGCAGGTCGACAGAGAGTAACACTGAAGCTTTCTTT	CASRSTESNTEAFF	TRBJ1-1	NA	NA	TRBV5-4
TGTGCCAGCAGCTCGGACGGAGCAACTAATGAAAAACTGTTTTTT	CASSSDGATNEKLFF	TRBJ1-4	few	NA	TRBV7-2
TGTGCCATCAGTGGGACTAGCGGGAACACAGATACGCAGTATTTT	CAISGTSGNTDTQYF	TRBJ2-3	NA	TRBD2	TRBV10-3
TGTGCCAGCAGCCGTTCAGGGGCCAGCACAGATACGCAGTATTTT	CASSRSGASTDTQYF	TRBJ2-3	NA	NA	TRBV7-3
TGTGCCAGCAGCTTCGCGGTCGGTATAACGAACGAGCAGTACTTC	CASSFAVGITNEQYF	TRBJ2-7	NA	NA	TRBV6-6